These 29 T cell receptor beta chains were sequenced from one sample in a study of blood T cell repertoires in COVID-19. Some clones are missing from TCRdb's copy, which holds only in-frame ones; the method was immunoSEQ multiplex PCR. The sample lists under 80,000 clones, about four fifths occurring once. Sample: peripheral blood. The receptors originated from a human donor in a cohort sampled during active COVID-19.

The rearrangement links TRBV5-4 to TRBJ1-2; no firm D call. Trimming took 2 bases from V and 4 from J, leaving 12 bases between them. Germline V gene sequence: CDR1 SGHNT, CDR2 YYREEE (reference sequence). The CDR3 totals 14 residues. In nucleotides, the CDR3 is TGTGCCAGCAGCTTCGACCATGCGGGCTATGGCTACACCTTC. Encoded protein: CASSFDHAGYGYTF.

The V call is TRBV6-2 or TRBV6-3, the J call TRBJ2-3; tentatively, D is TRBD2 (6 bases). Trimming left V 2 bases short and J 3 bases short, with 9 bases between. This CDR3 is 14 amino acids long. CDR1 MNHEY and CDR2 SVGEGT come from the germline V gene. The CDR3 coding sequence is TGTGCCAGCAGTTACCCAGGACTAACAGATACGCAGTATTTT. As protein: CASSYPGLTDTQYF.

V is TRBV4-3 and J is TRBJ2-2; 15 bases align to TRBD2. The germline CDR1 and CDR2 sequences are LGHNA and YSLEER. Trimming took 3 bases from V and 7 from J; bases not matched to a gene: 6. This CDR3 comprises 17 residues. The CDR3 DNA sequence: TGCGCCAGCAGCCAGGGGACTAGCGGGAGGAACCTCGGGGAGCTGTTTTTT. Its protein product is CASSQGTSGRNLGELFF.

The rearrangement joins TRBV20-1 to TRBJ2-1, with D tentatively TRBD1 (5 bases). Germline values: CDR1 DFQATT, CDR2 SNEGSKA (reference sequence). The V end lost 3 bases, the J end lost 5 bases, and 8 bases lay between the germline ends. This CDR3 is built from 12 residues. CDR3 coding DNA: TGCAGTGCTAGTGGGGCAGACAATGAGCAGTTCTTC. Protein product: CSASGADNEQFF.

The J gene is TRBJ1-1, the V gene TRBV6-2 or TRBV6-3; unclear D gene. The CDR3 has 13 amino acids. V was shortened by 6 bases and J by 6 bases, with 14 bases between the two germline ends. CDR1 and CDR2 from the germline V gene are MNHEY and SVGEGT. The CDR3 DNA is TGTGCCAGCAGCGGACTCCACGGCGCTGAAGCTTTCTTT. This translates into CASSGLHGAEAFF.

This chain joins TRBV6-6 and TRBJ1-4; no clear D. The CDR3 has 14 residues. V lost 3 bases and J 4 bases, leaving 9 bases between the germline ends. Germline CDR1 reads MNHNY; CDR2 reads SVGAGI (reference sequence). The CDR3 nucleotides read TGTGCCAGCAGTTATTCGGAGGGTAATGAAAAACTGTTTTTT. Its protein product is CASSYSEGNEKLFF.

As DNA, the CDR3 is TGCAGCGTTAAAGTCGCGGGGGGGACAGCCTACGAGCAGTACTTC. As protein: CSVKVAGGTAYEQYF. The chain employs TRBV29-1 and TRBJ2-7, with 9 bases lining up with TRBD2. The V and J ends lost 5 bases and 2 bases, in that order; junction bases with no gene match: 10. CDR3 length equals 15 residues. Germline V lookup: CDR1 SQVTM, CDR2 ANQGSEA.

The V and J genes are TRBV29-1 and TRBJ1-1; the D gene is possibly TRBD1 (6 bases). The CDR3 spans 15 residues. The germline V and J ends were trimmed by 7 bases and 1 base, with 19 bases remaining between them. From germline, CDR1 is SQVTM and CDR2 ANQGSEA. As DNA, the CDR3 is TGCAGCGGAACCTTAGCCTCAGGGGCGAACACTGAAGCTTTCTTT. This gives the protein CSGTLASGANTEAFF.

The chain carries TRBV11-1 and TRBJ2-7; a weak D match, TRBD1 (6 bases). CDR3 length: 14 residues. Trimming pared 3 bases from V and 3 bases from J, leaving 12 bases between. The germline CDR1 and CDR2 sequences are SGHAT and FQDESV (reference sequence). For the CDR3, the DNA is TGTGCCAGCAGCTTGGGGGCTAGTCTCTACGAGCAGTACTTC. As protein: CASSLGASLYEQYF.

The chain carries TRBV10-3 and TRBJ1-1; 8 bases line up with TRBD1. V gave up 4 bases and J gave up 1 base; unmatched junction bases: 11. Germline V gene sequence: CDR1 ENHRY, CDR2 SYGVKD. CDR3 length: 17 amino acids. CDR3 nucleotide sequence: TGTGCCATCAGTGGCTCAGGGGGCGCGACAAGGAACACTGAAGCTTTCTTT. The encoded protein is CAISGSGGATRNTEAFF.

The genes are TRBV28 and TRBJ1-5; 8 nucleotides match TRBD1. Germline V lookup: CDR1 MDHEN, CDR2 SYDVKM. Trimming at V came to 5 bases and at J to 5 bases, leaving 11 bases not matched to a gene. The CDR3 totals 16 residues. Written as DNA, the CDR3 is TGTGCCAGCAGTGGGGCCCGGCAGGGGGCTTATCAGCCCCAGCATTTT. As protein: CASSGARQGAYQPQHF.

The chain couples TRBV9 to TRBJ2-3; TRBD1 matches at 10 bases. The V gene's germline CDR1 is SGDLS and CDR2 YYNGEE. Trimming removed 3 bases from V and 1 base from J; junction bases left unmatched: 8. This CDR3 has 17 residues. The CDR3, as DNA: TGTGCCAGCAGCGGGGGACAGGGGTCCCTTCGCACAGATACGCAGTATTTT. Translated: CASSGGQGSLRTDTQYF.

V gene TRBV12-3 or TRBV12-4 combines with J gene TRBJ2-3; D perhaps matches TRBD1 (6 bases). The V and J ends lost 5 bases and 2 bases respectively, with 8 bases between them. This CDR3 comprises 13 residues. This CDR3 reads CASSQGITDTQYF. CDR3 sequence (DNA): TGTGCCAGCAGTCAGGGGATCACAGATACGCAGTATTTT.

The chain combines TRBV27 with TRBJ2-7, with TRBD1 matching over 10 bases. V shed 1 base, J shed 6 bases, and the junction held 0 bases outside the gene matches. The CDR3 runs 13 residues. Germline CDR1 MNHEY, CDR2 SMNVEV (reference sequence). The CDR3 is CASSLWTGGEQYF. CDR3 bases: TGTGCCAGCAGTTTATGGACAGGGGGCGAGCAGTACTTC.

This clone was seen more than once but under ten times. V is TRBV18 and J is TRBJ1-3; 9 bases are shared with TRBD1. The V segment lost 2 bases and the J segment 4 bases; nucleotides outside the gene matches: 6. From germline, CDR1 is KGHSH and CDR2 LQKENI. This CDR3 has 16 amino acids. The CDR3 sequence is CASSPYGTGPGNTIYF. The CDR3 nucleotides read TGTGCCAGCTCACCATACGGGACAGGGCCCGGAAACACCATATATTTT. The full variable domain, with the rest looked up from reference TRBV18 and TRBJ1-3, is NAGVMQNPRHLVRRRGQEARLRCSPMKGHSHVYWYRQLPEEGLKFMVYLQKENIIDESGMPKERFSAEFPKEGPSILRIQQVVRGDSAAYFCASSPYGTGPGNTIYFGEGSWLTVV.

The CDR3 DNA follows: TGTGCCAGCAGTAGACGACAGGGGTTAAAGGGCTACACCTTC. It translates to CASSRRQGLKGYTF. The chain joins TRBV28 to TRBJ1-2; 8 bases fit TRBD1. Germline V lookup: CDR1 MDHEN, CDR2 SYDVKM. V dropped 5 bases and J dropped 8; count of bases not matched to a gene: 10. The CDR3 is 14 residues long.

V is TRBV5-1 and J is TRBJ2-1; 11 nucleotides agree with TRBD2. Losses at the gene ends were 0 bases for V and 4 bases for J; bases not matched to a gene: 6. CDR1 and CDR2 (germline): SGHRS, YFSETQ. The CDR3 is 17 residues long. CDR3 nucleotides: TGCGCCAGCAGCTTGGATCTTTGGACTAGCGGGTACAATGAGCAGTTCTTC. It is translated as CASSLDLWTSGYNEQFF.

The chain links TRBV19 to TRBJ2-7, with 7 positions matching TRBD2. Germline values: CDR1 LNHDA, CDR2 SQIVND (reference sequence). The CDR3 loop spans 14 amino acids. The V segment lost 7 bases and the J segment 2 bases; nucleotides outside the gene matches: 8. The DNA of the CDR3 is TGTGCCAGTATACGCGGGAGAGCGGCCTACGAGCAGTACTTC. This translates into CASIRGRAAYEQYF.

The chain links TRBV11-2 to TRBJ2-5; TRBD1 matches at 8 bases. This CDR3 is 17 amino acids long. J lost 5 bases, V lost 0 bases, and 11 bases had no gene match. Per the germline V gene, CDR1 is SGHAT and CDR2 is FQNNGV. Written as DNA, the CDR3 is TGTGCCAGCAGCTTAGATCGCAGGGGGCAAATATTGGAGACCCAGTACTTC. Residues: CASSLDRRGQILETQYF.

This chain links TRBV2 with TRBJ1-1, with 7 bases identical to TRBD1. CDR1 SNHLY and CDR2 FYNNEI come from the germline V gene. The CDR3 is 13 amino acids. J lost 5 bases, V lost 9 bases, and 9 bases had no gene match. The CDR3 is CASETGSFTEAFF. CDR3 nucleotides: TGTGCCAGTGAGACAGGGAGCTTTACTGAAGCTTTCTTT.

The genes are TRBV7-2 and TRBJ2-7; 10 bases match TRBD2. The CDR3 contains 14 residues. The ends lost 5 bases at V and 3 bases at J; junction bases unmatched: 4. CDR1 and CDR2 (germline): SGHTA, FQGNSA. The CDR3 DNA is TGTGCCAGCAGCCCGTCTAGCGGGAGCTACGAGCAGTACTTC. Translation: CASSPSSGSYEQYF.

In its sample, this clone was seen a few times. The J gene is TRBJ2-3, the V gene TRBV7-2, with 8 bases aligning to TRBD2. This CDR3 comprises 13 residues. J gave up 5 bases and V 2 bases, and 0 bases lay outside the gene matches. CDR1 and CDR2 (germline): SGHTA, FQGNSA. For the CDR3, the DNA is TGTGCCAGCAGCTTACTAGCGGGAGATACGCAGTATTTT. This translates into CASSLLAGDTQYF.

In this sample, this clone turned up a few times. The V and J genes are TRBV30 and TRBJ1-2; 8 positions agree with TRBD1. The CDR3 is 14 residues long. J gave up 5 bases and V 7 bases, and 12 bases lay outside the gene matches. Germline CDR1 and CDR2: GTSNPN and SVGIG (reference sequence). The CDR3 protein is CAYDRRTGRYGYTF. The CDR3, as DNA: TGTGCCTACGACCGCCGGACAGGGCGGTATGGCTACACCTTC.

The CDR3 DNA follows: TGTGCCAGCAGCTCGTCCCCTTGGGACAGGCCTGGGTCTCGGGCTTTCTTT. It yields the protein CASSSSPWDRPGSRAFF. The chain joins TRBV5-4 to TRBJ1-1, with 8 bases fitting TRBD1. J lost 11 bases, V lost 3 bases, and 21 bases had no gene match. From germline, CDR1 is SGHNT and CDR2 YYREEE (reference sequence). This CDR3 is built from 17 residues.

A few counts support this clone. The chain is built from TRBV12-3 or TRBV12-4 and TRBJ2-7, with D unclear. CDR3 length equals 13 residues. V was shortened by 8 bases and J by 2 bases, with 13 bases between the two germline ends. CDR3 sequence: CASRVGMAYEQYF. In nucleotides, the CDR3 is TGTGCCAGCCGCGTGGGCATGGCCTACGAGCAGTACTTC.

This chain links TRBV28 with TRBJ2-7; 14 bases map to TRBD2. The CDR3 is 15 residues long. The germline gives CDR1 MDHEN, CDR2 SYDVKM. The V segment lost 6 bases and the J segment 5 bases; nucleotides outside the gene matches: 6. The CDR3 DNA follows: TGTGCCAGCAGCCCCCCGGGACTAGCGGGAGACGAGCAGTACTTC. This encodes CASSPPGLAGDEQYF.

There are a few counts of this clone. The gene calls are TRBV10-3 and TRBJ1-2; TRBD1 might be the D (6 bases). The germline V gene has CDR1 ENHRY and CDR2 SYGVKD. CDR3 length: 14 amino acids. The V end was cut by 2 bases, the J end by 7 bases, with 14 bases between. CDR3 bases: TGTGCCATCAGTGAGGTGGGGTTGGGGGCTGGCTACACCTTC. As protein: CAISEVGLGAGYTF.

The rearrangement joins TRBV19 to TRBJ1-6; 8 nucleotides line up with TRBD1. The CDR3 is made up of 14 amino acids. V was pared by 6 bases and J by 5 bases, with 3 bases of the junction left unmatched. Germline CDR1 reads LNHDA; CDR2 reads SQIVND (reference sequence). DNA for the CDR3: TGTGCCAGTAGCCCGGGACAGGATAATTCACCCCTCCACTTT. It is translated as CASSPGQDNSPLHF.

To note about this clone: At one end, the junction sequence differs from germline, possibly due to a read error. The rearrangement links TRBV7-2 to TRBJ2-7, with a tentative D call TRBD1 (6 bases). The CDR3 contains 12 residues. From germline, CDR1 is SGHTA and CDR2 FQGNSA. The CDR3 DNA follows: TGTGCCAGCAGCTTAGTTGCCGGACAGACCCTCTTC. Translated: CASSLVAGQTLF.